The 17 T cell receptor beta chains presented below share a single source sample, sequenced in a study of T cells expressing NK-cell markers. Following a re-call of the 5' RACE reads, TCRdb has one entry per CDR3 protein and lacks DNA. This sample contains 300,000 to 450,000 distinct CDR3 sequences. The sample taken for sequencing was blood T cells: a sorted CD56 or NKG2C T cell subset, CD4+ or CD8+ T cells, or bulk PBMC T cells (not recorded which). The receptors were gathered from a man aged 18 to 69 in good health.

This rearrangement joins TRBV4-1 to TRBJ2-6; TCRdb lists TRBD1, though no DNA is available to test this call. Looked up from germline, CDR1 is MGHRA and CDR2 is YSYEKL. This CDR3 contains 18 residues. The CDR3 spells CASSQSTGGVSGANVLTF.

The V call is TRBV11-2, the J call TRBJ2-7; as DNA is missing, the TRBD2 call by TCRdb cannot be tested. Germline V gives CDR1 SGHAT, CDR2 FQNNGV. The CDR3 sequence is 16 residues long. The chain's CDR3 is CASSPAGTTSSYEQYF.

The CDR3 loop is CASSLQTGAAKNIQYF. The gene calls are TRBV7-8 and TRBJ2-4; TCRdb's assignment of TRBD1 cannot be checked, as there is no DNA. Germline V lookup: CDR1 SGHVS, CDR2 FQNEAQ. The CDR3 runs 16 residues.

The chain carries TRBV7-8 and TRBJ2-1; TCRdb's assignment of TRBD2 cannot be checked, as there is no DNA. Germline V gene sequence: CDR1 SGHVS, CDR2 FQNEAQ. The CDR3 consists of 17 residues. The CDR3 protein is CASSLGGSGASYNEQFF. The variable domain in full, with the rest retrieved from reference TRBV7-8 and TRBJ2-1, is GAGVSQSPRYKVAKRGQDVALRCDPISGHVSLFWYQQALGQGPEFLTYFQNEAQLDKSGLPSDRFFAERPEGSVSTLKIQRTQQEDSAVYLCASSLGGSGASYNEQFFGPGTRLTVL.

V usage is TRBV20-1 and J usage is TRBJ2-3. This CDR3 has 11 amino acids. From germline, CDR1 is DFQATT and CDR2 SNEGSKA (reference sequence). This chain's CDR3 is CSASSPDTQYF.

J is TRBJ2-1 and V is TRBV6-5; TCRdb picks TRBD2, but there is no DNA to check that call. The CDR3 is 14 amino acids. CDR1 and CDR2 from the germline V gene are MNHEY and SVGAGI. The CDR3 protein is CASSYSGQYNEQFF.

The rearrangement joins TRBV20-1 to TRBJ1-1; TCRdb's D call, TRBD1, is unchecked because there is no DNA. Germline lookup yields CDR1 DFQATT and CDR2 SNEGSKA (reference sequence). The CDR3 covers 13 residues. CDR3: CSAPGQGLTEAFF.

This chain uses TRBV7-2 with TRBJ2-6; with no DNA, the TCRdb D assignment of TRBD1 cannot be verified. Per germline, CDR1 SGHTA and CDR2 FQGNSA. This CDR3 is built from 17 residues. CDR3 sequence reads: CASSSPGQSPGANVLTF.

The chain's CDR3 is CSARVQGHSNQPQHF. The chain employs TRBV20-1 and TRBJ1-5; TCRdb names TRBD1, which stays unverified in the absence of DNA. Germline V lookup: CDR1 DFQATT, CDR2 SNEGSKA (reference sequence). CDR3 length: 15 residues.

The chain carries TRBV14 and TRBJ2-5; TCRdb outputs TRBD1, but without DNA this stays unchecked. Germline V lookup: CDR1 SGHDN, CDR2 FVKESK. The CDR3 is 18 residues long. The CDR3 sequence: CASSQEPGWTGGSETQYF.

J is TRBJ2-4 and V is TRBV5-1; TCRdb proposes TRBD1, but this gene call is untestable without DNA. Looked up from germline, CDR1 is SGHRS and CDR2 is YFSETQ. The length of the CDR3 is 14 residues. This chain's CDR3 is CASSLLDRRDIQYF.

The chain is built from TRBV5-1 and TRBJ2-7; no DNA is available, so the TRBD1 call from TCRdb remains unchecked. The germline gives CDR1 SGHRS, CDR2 YFSETQ. The CDR3 length is 13 residues. CDR3 sequence: CASSRAGTYEQYF.

The V call is TRBV5-1, the J call TRBJ1-1; without DNA, the TCRdb call of TRBD1 cannot be checked. This CDR3 has 15 residues. CDR1 is SGHRS, CDR2 YFSETQ, per germline. CDR3 region: CASSLGQGMNTEAFF.

This chain uses TRBV10-3 with TRBJ2-7. The CDR3 sequence is 15 residues long. CDR1 is ENHRY, CDR2 SYGVKD, per germline. CDR3 sequence reads: CAISESNSGPYEQYF.

The chain recombines TRBV7-3 with TRBJ1-3. The CDR3 is 14 residues long. Germline V gene lookup returns CDR1 SGHTA and CDR2 FQGTGA. The CDR3 loop reads CASSDPSSGNTIYF.

The genes are TRBV19 and TRBJ2-1; TCRdb's assignment of TRBD2 cannot be checked, as there is no DNA. The CDR3 spans 15 residues. Per the germline V gene, CDR1 is LNHDA and CDR2 is SQIVND (reference sequence). The CDR3 protein is CASSRGGGAYNEQFF.

The V call is TRBV3-1, the J call TRBJ2-3. The germline V gene encodes CDR1 LGHDT and CDR2 YNNKEL (reference sequence). This CDR3 region has 16 residues. The CDR3 region is CASSQAFRSNTDTQYF.